These T cell receptor beta chains were read from a single sample in a study of Ad26.COV2.S vaccination and SARS-CoV-2 variants. Profiled with immunoSEQ multiplex PCR; TCRdb holds only in-frame clones, not every one. There are 400,000 to 500,000 clones in the sample; 89% occur only once, and 2% to 3% lies in the top ten. Sequencing was performed on peripheral blood, taken in a trial of Ad26.COV2.S vaccine versus placebo. These TCRs come from a person between 18 and 65 years old who received the Ad26.COV2.S COVID-19 vaccine or a placebo. Both conserved end residues are part of each CDR3. Each record gives: CDR3 length, J gene, V gene, clone size, D gene, CDR3 protein, CDR3 DNA. D genes are given only for firm matches. Size tells how often a clone was seen (once, few, many) or the class of an expanded clone, and some rows leave it out.

15 TRBJ1-4 TRBV4-1 few NA CASRPLGTTNEKLFF TGCGCCAGCAGACCCCTGGGGACAACTAATGAAAAACTGTTTTTT
14 TRBJ2-7 TRBV24-1 NA NA CATSESWDPYEQYF TGTGCCACCAGTGAAAGCTGGGACCCCTACGAGCAGTACTTC
16 TRBJ2-7 TRBV23-1 NA NA CASSQGCRGTSYEQYF TGCGCCAGCAGTCAGGGTTGTAGGGGGACGTCCTACGAGCAGTACTTC
13 TRBJ2-7 TRBV7-7 NA TRBD1 CASSPGTGLEQYF TGTGCCAGCAGCCCAGGGACAGGGTTGGAGCAGTACTTC
13 TRBJ1-2 TRBV29-1 NA NA CSVLPETSYGYTF TGCAGCGTACTCCCAGAGACTAGCTATGGCTACACCTTC
15 TRBJ1-5 TRBV7-2 NA NA CASSQTPLPNQPQHF TGTGCCAGCAGCCAAACCCCTCTTCCCAATCAGCCCCAGCATTTT
12 TRBJ1-2 TRBV28 once NA CASTPRTYGYTF TGTGCCAGCACCCCACGTACCTATGGCTACACCTTC
15 TRBJ1-1 TRBV4-2 NA NA CASSQASLHFREAFF TGTGCCAGCAGCCAAGCCAGCTTACATTTTCGGGAAGCTTTCTTT
15 TRBJ1-3 TRBV6-5 NA NA CASSYDTSSGNTIYF TGTGCCAGCAGTTACGACACAAGCTCTGGAAACACCATATATTTT
12 TRBJ1-1 TRBV20-1 NA TRBD1 CSASSRGLEAFF TGCAGTGCTAGTTCCAGGGGGCTTGAAGCTTTCTTT
16 TRBJ2-3 TRBV7-8 NA TRBD1 CASSLALQGSTDTQYF TGTGCCAGCAGCTTAGCGTTACAGGGGTCCACAGATACGCAGTATTTT
14 TRBJ2-7 TRBV7-2 NA NA CASSLGMSYHEQYF TGTGCCAGCAGCTTAGGGATGAGCTACCACGAGCAGTACTTC
12 TRBJ2-2 TRBV4-3 NA NA CASSQRTGELFF TGCGCCAGCAGCCAACGGACCGGGGAGCTGTTTTTT
17 TRBJ1-6 TRBV5-4 few NA CASSLERGARYNSPLHF TGTGCCAGCAGCCTTGAACGAGGGGCGCGGTATAATTCACCCCTCCACTTT
15 TRBJ1-6 TRBV11-2 NA TRBD1 CASRRSGGHNSPLHF TGTGCCAGCAGACGTTCAGGGGGCCATAATTCACCCCTCCACTTT
13 TRBJ2-7 TRBV27 NA NA CASSLSTYYEQYF TGTGCCAGCAGTTTATCGACCTACTACGAGCAGTACTTC
14 TRBJ1-3 TRBV10-3 NA NA CAVIAQTSGNTIYF TGTGCCGTTATCGCACAGACGTCTGGAAACACCATATATTTT
16 TRBJ2-5 TRBV9 NA TRBD2 CASSASGLAGQETQYF TGTGCCAGCAGCGCTTCGGGACTAGCGGGACAAGAGACCCAGTACTTC
14 TRBJ1-6 TRBV5-4 NA TRBD1 CASSSGGEGSPLHF TGTGCCAGCAGCTCAGGGGGAGAGGGTTCACCCCTCCACTTT
16 TRBJ2-2 TRBV5-1 NA TRBD1 CASSFGTGGNTGELFF TGCGCCAGCAGCTTTGGGACAGGGGGGAACACCGGGGAGCTGTTTTTT
12 TRBJ2-7 TRBV12-3/TRBV12-4 NA NA CASSLWSYEQYF TGTGCCAGCAGTTTATGGTCCTACGAGCAGTACTTC
15 TRBJ1-2 TRBV10-3 NA TRBD1 CAISEPDRTVYGYTF TGTGCCATCAGTGAACCGGACAGGACAGTCTATGGCTACACCTTC
13 TRBJ2-3 TRBV6-5 NA NA CASRRLSTDTQYF TGTGCCAGCAGACGGTTGAGCACAGATACGCAGTATTTT
14 TRBJ2-7 TRBV6-2/TRBV6-3 NA NA CASSSRDLAREQYF TGTGCCAGCAGCTCTAGGGATTTGGCGAGAGAGCAGTACTTC
12 TRBJ2-1 TRBV2 NA TRBD1 CASSVDRDEQFF TGTGCCAGCAGTGTAGACAGGGATGAGCAGTTCTTC
16 TRBJ1-1 TRBV25-1 NA NA CASSEYGSGRGTEAFF TGTGCCAGCAGTGAATATGGCAGCGGACGTGGCACTGAAGCTTTCTTT
14 TRBJ1-6 TRBV7-3 NA TRBD1 CASSSQGDNSPLHF TGTGCCAGCAGTTCTCAGGGGGACAATTCACCCCTCCACTTT
14 TRBJ1-1 TRBV29-1 NA NA CSGGRAYMNTEAFF TGCAGCGGGGGCAGAGCTTACATGAACACTGAAGCTTTCTTT
17 TRBJ1-5 TRBV30 NA NA CAWSSWGGDLSNQPQHF TGTGCCTGGAGTTCGTGGGGGGGAGACTTAAGCAATCAGCCCCAGCATTTT
22 TRBJ2-1 TRBV12-5 NA TRBD1 CASGLVGRTGGLRRGSYNEQFF TGTGCTAGTGGTTTGGTAGGGCGGACAGGGGGCTTGCGGAGAGGTTCCTACAATGAGCAGTTCTTC
12 TRBJ2-1 TRBV19 NA NA CASSASRVEQFF TGTGCCAGTAGTGCCTCTAGAGTTGAGCAGTTCTTC
14 TRBJ1-5 TRBV28 NA NA CASSSFSRAQPQHF TGTGCCAGCAGTTCCTTCTCCAGGGCTCAGCCCCAGCATTTT
14 TRBJ2-4 TRBV2 NA NA CASRQDLAKNIQYF TGTGCCAGCCGCCAGGATCTAGCCAAAAACATTCAGTACTTC
16 TRBJ2-5 TRBV11-3 NA NA CASSLDYQGGFETQYF TGTGCCAGCAGCTTAGATTATCAGGGAGGTTTCGAGACCCAGTACTTC